The next 31 T cell receptor beta chains were all read from a single sample in a study of T cells in Graves' hyperthyroidism and ophthalmopathy. RNA transcripts served as the template for amplifying TCR beta CDR3 regions. First-round RT-PCR targeting the TCR CDR3 was performed with the HTBI primer set. One entry per CDR3 protein results from TCRdb running MiXCR on the multiplex PCR reads. The sample records approximately 300,000 distinct CDR3 sequences, about a sixth being singletons. Sequencing used blood. These receptors were obtained from a woman between 55 and 75 years old with Graves' ophthalmopathy.

The rearrangement uses TRBV9 and TRBJ2-3, with TRBD2 matching 8 bases. V was pared by 0 bases and J by 5 bases, with 5 bases of the junction left unmatched. The germline V gene encodes CDR1 SGDLS and CDR2 YYNGEE. The CDR3 contains 15 residues. For the CDR3, the DNA is TGTGCCAGCAGCGTAGCGGGGGGGCTCGAAGATACGCAGTATTTT. It codes for CASSVAGGLEDTQYF. Variable domain in full (rest from reference TRBV9 and TRBJ2-3): DSGVTQTPKHLITATGQRVTLRCSPRSGDLSVYWYQQSLDQGLQFLIQYYNGEERAKGNILERFSAQQFPDLHSELNLSSLELGDSALYFCASSVAGGLEDTQYFGPGTRLTVL.

This clonotype was observed at least ten times. The V gene is TRBV7-3, the J gene TRBJ2-3; tentative D call: TRBD1 (5 bases). This CDR3 spans 13 amino acids. CDR1 is SGHTA, CDR2 FQGTGA, per germline. V dropped 3 bases and J dropped 3 bases, with 7 bases sitting between them. Here the CDR3 DNA reads TGTGCCAGCAGCTTGACAGCAACAGATACGCAGTATTTT. It specifies CASSLTATDTQYF.

Only a few counts were recorded for this clonotype. V is TRBV9 and J is TRBJ2-3; tentative D call: TRBD2 (5 bases). In germline, CDR1 is SGDLS, CDR2 YYNGEE. The CDR3 consists of 17 residues. V was trimmed by 4 bases and J by 0 bases, leaving 18 bases between them. CDR3 coding DNA: TGTGCCAGCAGCCCAAGCGCGGGCCAGTCTAGCACAGATACGCAGTATTTT. Its protein is CASSPSAGQSSTDTQYF.

The chain uses TRBV29-1 and TRBJ1-1; 8 nucleotides match TRBD1. Losses at the gene ends were 6 bases for V and 2 bases for J; bases not matched to a gene: 5. Germline CDR1 and CDR2: SQVTM and ANQGSEA. The CDR3 has 13 amino acids. DNA of the CDR3: TGCAGCGTCGCGACAGGGGAAAACACTGAAGCTTTCTTT. It is translated as CSVATGENTEAFF.

The J gene is TRBJ1-4, the V gene TRBV5-1; D ambiguous. CDR3 length equals 13 residues. The V end was cut by 0 bases, the J end by 4 bases, with 4 bases between. The germline gives CDR1 SGHRS, CDR2 YFSETQ. CDR3 nucleotide sequence: TGCGCCAGCAGCTTGGGGTTTAATGAAAAACTGTTTTTT. This codes for CASSLGFNEKLFF. The full variable domain, with the rest looked up from reference TRBV5-1 and TRBJ1-4, is KAGVTQTPRYLIKTRGQQVTLSCSPISGHRSVSWYQQTPGQGLQFLFEYFSETQRNKGNFPGRFSGRQFSNSRSEMNVSTLELGDSALYLCASSLGFNEKLFFGSGTQLSVL.

The chain combines TRBV6-1 with TRBJ1-4; possibly TRBD1 for D (5 bases). Trimming removed 6 bases from V and 6 bases from J, with 14 bases in between. CDR1 and CDR2 (germline): MNHNS, SASEGT. The CDR3 runs 14 residues. The CDR3 loop reads CASSPRGRDEKLFF. Here the CDR3 DNA reads TGTGCCAGCAGCCCACGGGGGAGGGATGAAAAACTGTTTTTT.

This clonotype was picked up many times. The V gene is TRBV24-1, the J gene TRBJ2-5, with D possibly called TRBD1 or TRBD2 (6 bases each). V was trimmed by 1 base and J by 5 bases, leaving 13 bases between them. The CDR3 runs to 15 residues. Germline CDR1 and CDR2: KGHDR and SFDVKD. DNA of the CDR3: TGTGCCACCAGTGATTTTGGCAGGGGAGGCGAGACCCAGTACTTC. Protein product: CATSDFGRGGETQYF.

A few counts support this clonotype. The chain combines TRBV5-6 with TRBJ2-2; no reliable D call. With 0 bases removed from V and 1 base from J, the gap between germline ends came to 4 bases. The V gene's germline CDR1 is SGHDT and CDR2 YYEEEE. This CDR3 is built from 14 residues. CDR3 sequence (DNA): TGTGCCAGCAGCTTGGCACAGAACACCGGGGAGCTGTTTTTT. Protein: CASSLAQNTGELFF.

This clonotype was seen ten or more times. This chain links TRBV29-1 with TRBJ2-7, with 10 bases fitting TRBD2. Looked up from germline, CDR1 is SQVTM and CDR2 is ANQGSEA. V shed 6 bases, J shed 2 bases, and the junction held 7 bases outside the gene matches. The CDR3 contains 14 residues. This CDR3 is CSVDSGRATYEQYF. CDR3 sequence (DNA): TGCAGCGTAGACAGCGGGAGGGCGACCTACGAGCAGTACTTC.

The rearrangement links TRBV20-1 to TRBJ2-1, with 14 bases identical to TRBD2. Germline trimming cut 5 bases from V and 10 bases from J; bases unmatched to any gene: 10. CDR3 size: 15 residues. Germline V gene data show CDR1 as DFQATT and CDR2 as SNEGSKA (reference sequence). This CDR3 reads CSAETGTSGSGEQFF. CDR3 nucleotide sequence: TGCAGTGCTGAAACCGGGACTAGCGGGAGTGGGGAGCAGTTCTTC.

In this sample, this clonotype turned up a few times. The rearrangement uses TRBV10-3 and TRBJ2-1; TRBD2 aligns across 10 bases. V was clipped by 5 bases and J by 4 bases; unmatched bases: 2. This CDR3 is built from 14 residues. Germline CDR1 reads ENHRY; CDR2 reads SYGVKD. Here the CDR3 reads CAISTSGAYNEQFF. CDR3 coding DNA: TGTGCCATCAGTACTAGCGGGGCTTACAATGAGCAGTTCTTC.

At least ten counts were recorded for this clonotype. The genes are TRBV9 and TRBJ1-1; 9 nucleotides agree with TRBD1. The germline V gene has CDR1 SGDLS and CDR2 YYNGEE. The CDR3 length is 17 residues. V lost 3 bases and J lost 0; bases outside the gene matches: 9. The CDR3 nucleotides are TGTGCCAGCAGCGCCGACAGGACAGGGGCGGTGAACACTGAAGCTTTCTTT. Its protein product is CASSADRTGAVNTEAFF.

This clonotype was observed at least ten times. The V and J genes are TRBV19 and TRBJ1-1; D might be TRBD1 (5 bases). V was cut by 3 bases and J by 2 bases, with 10 bases left in between. CDR3 length: 14 amino acids. Germline values: CDR1 LNHDA, CDR2 SQIVND (reference sequence). The CDR3 sequence: CASSIPGRNTEAFF. In DNA form, the CDR3 reads TGTGCCAGTAGTATCCCGGGACGTAACACTGAAGCTTTCTTT.

This rearrangement joins TRBV20-1 to TRBJ2-2; possibly TRBD2 for D (6 bases). CDR3 length equals 14 residues. V was pared by 6 bases and J by 7 bases, with 18 bases between. The germline CDR1 and CDR2 sequences are DFQATT and SNEGSKA (reference sequence). The CDR3 spells CSAIPGVGNGELFF. In nucleotides, the CDR3 is TGCAGTGCCATTCCGGGAGTGGGTAACGGGGAGCTGTTTTTT.

The chain carries TRBV5-1 and TRBJ2-7; no reliable D call. CDR3 size: 13 residues. CDR1 is SGHRS and CDR2 is YFSETQ in the germline V gene. Trimming pared 1 base from V and 6 bases from J, leaving 11 bases between. CDR3 DNA: TGCGCCAGCAGCTTGACCAGGTATTCCGAGCAGTACTTC. Translated, it gives CASSLTRYSEQYF.

The table lists this clonotype with a few counts. The V gene is TRBV10-3, the J gene TRBJ1-3; 9 nucleotides line up with TRBD1. From germline, CDR1 is ENHRY and CDR2 SYGVKD. The CDR3 consists of 18 residues. Trimming took 6 bases from V and 0 from J; bases not matched to a gene: 12. The CDR3 DNA is TGTGCCATCAGCGAAAATACCGGGACAGGGCCCTCTGGAAACACCATATATTTT. Its protein is CAISENTGTGPSGNTIYF.

The V gene is TRBV7-9, the J gene TRBJ1-5; a weak D match, TRBD1 (6 bases). Trimming pared 5 bases from V and 4 bases from J, leaving 15 bases between. The CDR3 runs to 15 residues. Germline CDR1 is SEHNR and CDR2 is FQNEAQ (reference sequence). The CDR3 here is CASSGTGTWNQPQHF. CDR3 bases: TGTGCCAGCAGCGGAACCGGGACATGGAATCAGCCCCAGCATTTT.

This clonotype was recorded a few times. At one of its ends the junction is not consistent with the germline gene, which may arise from a read error. The gene calls are TRBV3-1 and TRBJ2-2; 7 positions match TRBD2. Germline V CDR1 and CDR2: LGHDT, YNNKEL (reference sequence). This CDR3 contains 16 residues. The CDR3 nucleotides read TGTGCCAGCAGCGGTTTTGCGGGAGCGAACACCAGGGAGCTGTTTTTT. Protein product: CASSGFAGANTRELFF.

The chain is built from TRBV12-3 or TRBV12-4 and TRBJ2-7, with 16 bases matching TRBD2. This CDR3 has 16 residues. Losses at the gene ends were 4 bases for V and 2 bases for J; bases not matched to a gene: 2. CDR3 residues: CASSSGTSGGAYEQYF. The CDR3 DNA follows: TGTGCCAGCAGTTCTGGGACTAGCGGGGGGGCCTACGAGCAGTACTTC.

In the case of this clonotype: This may arise from a read error, as a much more abundant clone is one base away. The V gene is TRBV5-4, the J gene TRBJ1-6; D is unclear. Germline V lookup: CDR1 SGHNT, CDR2 YYREEE (reference sequence). CDR3 length: 15 residues. Trimming took 2 bases from V and 6 from J, leaving 12 bases between them. The CDR3 reads CASSLEARPNSPLHF. The DNA for the CDR3 is TGTGCCAGCAGCTTAGAGGCACGGCCTAATTCACCCCTCCACTTT.

The J gene is TRBJ1-2, the V gene TRBV20-1; D gene uncertain. V was cut by 0 bases and J by 1 base, with 6 bases left in between. The V gene's germline CDR1 is DFQATT and CDR2 SNEGSKA (reference sequence). The CDR3 length is 13 residues. The CDR3 region is CSARDRFNYGYTF. CDR3 DNA sequence: TGCAGTGCTAGAGATCGATTTAACTATGGCTACACCTTC.

Comments on this clonotype: This clone may be a read error of a much larger clone one base away. The conserved phenylalanine or tryptophan is not found at the CDR3 terminus, so this likely reflects a read error. The chain links TRBV20-1 to TRBJ2-1, with D possibly being TRBD1 (6 bases). The V end lost 5 bases, the J end lost 2 bases, and 7 bases lay between the germline ends. Germline-derived CDR1 and CDR2 are DFQATT and SNEGSKA (reference sequence). This CDR3 spans 12 amino acids. The CDR3 protein is CSAGQTYNEQFL. The CDR3 nucleotides read TGCAGTGCTGGACAGACCTACAATGAGCAGTTCCTC.

This clonotype was seen a handful of times. This chain connects TRBV16 to TRBJ1-5; no definite D call. The CDR3 has 19 residues. The V gene lost 2 bases and the J gene lost 0 bases, with 20 bases spanning the gap. Germline V gene data show CDR1 as KGHSY and CDR2 as FQNENV. CDR3 sequence (DNA): TGTGCCAGCAGCCAACGCAGGATGATATTGGGTTATAGCAATCAGCCCCAGCATTTT. Protein: CASSQRRMILGYSNQPQHF.

The chain carries TRBV2 and TRBJ2-5; 9 positions agree with TRBD1. After removal of 6 bases from V and 5 bases from J, the junction contained 7 bases not matched to a gene. The CDR3 runs to 14 residues. Germline CDR1 SNHLY, CDR2 FYNNEI. This chain's CDR3 is CASRGTGGGETQYF. Here the CDR3 DNA reads TGTGCCAGCAGGGGAACAGGGGGCGGGGAGACCCAGTACTTC.

This clonotype was seen just once. One end of the junction is discordant with germline, which a read error may explain. V and J are TRBV29-1 and TRBJ2-5; 7 bases are shared with TRBD2. The CDR3 length is 12 residues. The germline V gene has CDR1 SQVTM and CDR2 ANQGSEA. Here the CDR3 reads CSIDRTRETQYF. CDR3 sequence (DNA): TGCAGCATTGACCGGACTAGGGAGACCCAGTACTTC.

This clonotype was counted between two and nine times. The chain combines TRBV7-8 with TRBJ1-2; 9 bases are shared with TRBD1. This CDR3 has 14 residues. Germline V CDR1 and CDR2: SGHVS, FQNEAQ. V shed 0 bases and J 7 bases; nucleotides not matched to a gene: 3. CDR3 amino acids: CASSLATGGVGYTF. The CDR3 DNA follows: TGTGCCAGCAGCTTAGCAACAGGGGGCGTTGGCTACACCTTC.

On this clonotype: This may be a read error: a much more frequent sequence differs by one nucleotide. The V and J genes are TRBV6-1 and TRBJ2-2; 7 bases fit TRBD1. V lost 8 bases to trimming and J lost 7 bases; unmatched junction nucleotides: 10. Germline values: CDR1 MNHNS, CDR2 SASEGT. This CDR3 has 14 amino acids. For the CDR3, the DNA is TGTGCCAGCGGCACGGGACAGTACATCGGGGAGCTGTTTTTT. This gives the protein CASGTGQYIGELFF.

This rearrangement joins TRBV6-2 or TRBV6-3 to TRBJ1-4; 7 bases are shared with TRBD1. CDR1 is MNHEY, CDR2 SVGEGT, per germline. With V trimmed by 10 bases and J by 3 bases, 8 bases remained unmatched. This CDR3 spans 14 amino acids. CDR3 sequence (DNA): TGTGCCACCAGGCGAGGGGGCTCTAATGAAAAACTGTTTTTT. Its translation: CATRRGGSNEKLFF.

The rearrangement joins TRBV7-9 to TRBJ1-2; tentatively, D is TRBD1 (5 bases). This CDR3 is built from 15 residues. Per germline, CDR1 SEHNR and CDR2 FQNEAQ (reference sequence). The V end was cut by 5 bases, the J end by 8 bases, with 21 bases between. CDR3 DNA sequence: TGTGCCAGCAGCGCCAACAGGCCCGGAGGGGAAGGCTACACCTTC. It yields the protein CASSANRPGGEGYTF.

This clonotype showed up just a few times. V usage is TRBV6-2 or TRBV6-3 and J usage is TRBJ2-2; D remains ambiguous. CDR1 is MNHEY and CDR2 is SVGEGT in the germline V gene. The CDR3 totals 15 residues. V lost 2 bases to trimming and J lost 7 bases, with 14 bases between them. The CDR3 sequence: CASSYRLLDGGELFF. The CDR3 bases are TGTGCCAGCAGTTACAGGTTACTGGACGGCGGGGAGCTGTTTTTT.

The rearrangement uses TRBV27 and TRBJ1-5; the D is unclear. This CDR3 comprises 15 residues. Germline lookup yields CDR1 MNHEY and CDR2 SMNVEV (reference sequence). The V and J ends lost 5 bases and 3 bases respectively, with 14 bases between them. The DNA for the CDR3 is TGTGCCAGCAGTACCTGGACGGAGTACAATCAGCCCCAGCATTTT. This translates into CASSTWTEYNQPQHF.